Each of the 27 T cell receptor beta chains below was sequenced from the same sample in a study of shared clonotypes between healthy human individuals. TCRdb's copy holds only in-frame clones and misses some; the assay was immunoSEQ multiplex PCR. In the table there are 2 million to 2.5 million clones, under 95% of which are singletons. Specimen: naive CD4+ T cells from PBMCs. Subset meaning: CD45RA+ positively selected. These TCRs come from a young man in good health. Some clones in this sample may be carry-over from other donors' samples.

This clone was seen a single time. The chain uses TRBV28 and TRBJ1-2; D perhaps matches TRBD1 (5 bases). V lost 1 base, J lost 4 bases, and 13 bases lay in between. Looked up from germline, CDR1 is MDHEN and CDR2 is SYDVKM. CDR3 length equals 15 residues. CDR3: CASSLSPGPIYGYTF. The CDR3 DNA is TGTGCCAGCAGTTTATCGCCAGGGCCAATCTATGGCTACACCTTC.

The chain employs TRBV6-5 and TRBJ2-3, with D maybe TRBD2 (5 bases). The CDR3 covers 15 residues. The V gene's germline CDR1 is MNHEY and CDR2 SVGAGI. V dropped 2 bases and J dropped 4 bases, with 13 bases sitting between them. The CDR3 protein is CASSYVSFGADTQYF. The CDR3 bases are TGTGCCAGCAGTTACGTCTCGTTCGGGGCAGATACGCAGTATTTT.

The chain recombines TRBV28 with TRBJ1-1; a possible D gene is TRBD1 (6 bases). The germline CDR1 and CDR2 sequences are MDHEN and SYDVKM. The CDR3 consists of 14 residues. The V gene lost 3 bases and the J gene lost 1 base, with 9 bases spanning the gap. The DNA for the CDR3 is TGTGCCAGCAGTTTTCAGGGGCCGAACACTGAAGCTTTCTTT. Protein product: CASSFQGPNTEAFF.

V and J are TRBV6-4 and TRBJ2-5, with D hard to call. This CDR3 comprises 13 residues. CDR1 is MRHNA, CDR2 SNTAGT, per germline. V was shortened by 2 bases and J by 7 bases, with 11 bases between the two germline ends. In DNA, the CDR3 is TGTGCCAGCAGTGACCTACCCGGCGGGACCCAGTACTTC. Its translation: CASSDLPGGTQYF.

The chain has TRBV9 and TRBJ1-1, with a weak D call TRBD1 (6 bases). This CDR3 comprises 14 residues. Germline V gene sequence: CDR1 SGDLS, CDR2 YYNGEE. The ends were cut back, 3 bases at V and 2 bases at J, with 11 bases in the middle. CDR3 region: CASSEGGINTEAFF. In nucleotides, the CDR3 is TGTGCCAGCAGCGAGGGGGGGATTAACACTGAAGCTTTCTTT.

The V and J genes are TRBV11-2 and TRBJ1-4, with no clear D. The germline V gene has CDR1 SGHAT and CDR2 FQNNGV. Trimming stripped 3 bases from V and 8 bases from J, with 10 bases between. The CDR3 has 13 amino acids. The CDR3 loop is CASSLVAGEKLFF. The DNA for the CDR3 is TGTGCCAGCAGCTTGGTAGCCGGGGAAAAACTGTTTTTT.

The chain has TRBV6-1 and TRBJ2-3; no reliable D call. Trimming cost V 3 bases and J 1 base, with 8 bases left between them. Germline values: CDR1 MNHNS, CDR2 SASEGT. The CDR3 loop spans 14 amino acids. The CDR3 sequence is CASSEFQGTDTQYF. The CDR3 nucleotides read TGTGCCAGCAGTGAGTTTCAGGGCACAGATACGCAGTATTTT.

With respect to this clone: This CDR3 is also generated by other DNA sequences in the sample. The chain employs TRBV4-1 and TRBJ2-1; 12 bases line up with TRBD2. J lost 1 base, V lost 2 bases, and 3 bases had no gene match. The CDR3 totals 17 residues. Germline assignment: CDR1 MGHRA and CDR2 YSYEKL. The CDR3 DNA reads TGCGCCAGCAGCCAACGTCTAGCGGGAGGGTCCTACAATGAGCAGTTCTTC. Amino acid sequence: CASSQRLAGGSYNEQFF.

The chain couples TRBV18 to TRBJ2-5; D tentatively reads TRBD1 or TRBD2 (7 bases each). Germline CDR1 and CDR2: KGHSH and LQKENI. Trimming pared 3 bases from V and 4 bases from J, leaving 21 bases between. The CDR3 contains 17 residues. The CDR3 loop reads CASSPDLLAAGGETQYF. The DNA for the CDR3 is TGTGCCAGCTCACCCGACCTGCTAGCGGCAGGGGGAGAGACCCAGTACTTC.

This chain joins TRBV6-6 and TRBJ1-1; perhaps TRBD1 as D (5 bases). Trimming took 0 bases from V and 7 from J, leaving 12 bases between them. Germline CDR1 MNHNY, CDR2 SVGAGI (reference sequence). This CDR3 is 14 amino acids long. The CDR3 nucleotides read TGTGCCAGCAGTTACTCTGGGGGGGAGGGTGAAGCTTTCTTT. Translation: CASSYSGGEGEAFF.

The genes are TRBV5-1 and TRBJ1-2; D is undetermined. Germline assignment: CDR1 SGHRS and CDR2 YFSETQ. The CDR3 is 14 amino acids. Trimming took off 3 bases at V and 4 bases at J, with 13 bases between the two ends. In DNA form, the CDR3 reads TGCGCCAGCAGCTATGTGGCTCCCTCCTATGGCTACACCTTC. It specifies CASSYVAPSYGYTF.

The chain links TRBV5-4 to TRBJ2-5; 7 bases map to TRBD1. Germline V lookup: CDR1 SGHNT, CDR2 YYREEE (reference sequence). J lost 5 bases, V lost 4 bases, and 5 bases had no gene match. The CDR3 loop spans 13 amino acids. The CDR3 coding sequence is TGTGCCAGCAGCCGGGACAGTGTGGAGACCCAGTACTTC. Encoded protein: CASSRDSVETQYF.

The chain recombines TRBV28 with TRBJ2-7; TRBD1 is a possible D gene (5 bases). The V gene's germline CDR1 is MDHEN and CDR2 SYDVKM. V was shortened by 2 bases and J by 6 bases, with 14 bases between the two germline ends. The CDR3 contains 14 residues. This chain's CDR3 is CASSLLSGFREQYF. CDR3 nucleotides: TGTGCCAGCAGTTTACTATCAGGGTTTCGCGAGCAGTACTTC.

The rearrangement joins TRBV4-3 to TRBJ2-1, with TRBD2 matching over 12 bases. Germline V gene lookup returns CDR1 LGHNA and CDR2 YSLEER. V gave up 2 bases and J gave up 8 bases; unmatched junction bases: 7. The CDR3 spans 16 residues. The CDR3 loop is CASSQQTSGRSHEQFF. The CDR3 coding sequence is TGCGCCAGCAGCCAACAGACTAGCGGGAGATCTCATGAGCAGTTCTTC.

CDR3 sequence reads: CASSYSITSNQPQHF. CDR3 DNA sequence: TGTGCCAGCAGTTACTCGATTACTAGCAATCAGCCCCAGCATTTT. The gene calls are TRBV6-5 and TRBJ1-5; D not resolved. V was trimmed by 0 bases and J by 0 bases, leaving 6 bases between them. Germline loops: CDR1 MNHEY, CDR2 SVGAGI. CDR3 length: 15 amino acids.

The chain has TRBV18 and TRBJ1-2; 12 bases are a match to TRBD1. The CDR3 is made up of 15 amino acids. V trimming: 1 base; J trimming: 5 bases; junction bases outside the gene matches: 2. Per the germline V gene, CDR1 is KGHSH and CDR2 is LQKENI. CDR3 nucleotide sequence: TGTGCCAGCTCACCACTGGGACAGGGGGCTTATGGCTACACCTTC. Translated: CASSPLGQGAYGYTF.

The rearrangement links TRBV27 to TRBJ1-1, with D hard to call. The V gene's germline CDR1 is MNHEY and CDR2 SMNVEV (reference sequence). Trimming removed 3 bases from V and 1 base from J, with 9 bases in between. The CDR3 has 14 amino acids. For the CDR3, the DNA is TGTGCCAGCAGTTTGGTGGACGAGAACACTGAAGCTTTCTTT. It translates to CASSLVDENTEAFF.

This rearrangement joins TRBV18 to TRBJ2-2; D not resolved. The CDR3 contains 13 residues. The germline V gene has CDR1 KGHSH and CDR2 LQKENI. The germline V and J ends were trimmed by 0 bases and 4 bases, with 3 bases remaining between them. The DNA of the CDR3 is TGTGCCAGCTCACCACCGGGCACCGGGGAGCTGTTTTTT. It codes for CASSPPGTGELFF.

The chain joins TRBV10-3 to TRBJ2-7; 9 nucleotides align to TRBD1. The V gene's germline CDR1 is ENHRY and CDR2 SYGVKD. CDR3 length equals 19 residues. J gave up 0 bases and V 2 bases, and 14 bases lay outside the gene matches. The CDR3: CAISERPGTGNGLSYEQYF. CDR3 sequence (DNA): TGTGCCATCAGTGAGCGTCCCGGGACAGGGAACGGCCTCTCCTACGAGCAGTACTTC.

The count of this clone is one. CDR3 nucleotide sequence: TGTGCCAGCAGCTTATTAGGACCCCTAAACGAGCAGTACTTC. This encodes CASSLLGPLNEQYF. This chain links TRBV7-2 with TRBJ2-7, with D hard to call. Germline V gives CDR1 SGHTA, CDR2 FQGNSA. This CDR3 has 14 amino acids. V was trimmed by 2 bases and J by 5 bases, leaving 13 bases between them.

The chain couples TRBV9 to TRBJ2-6; D is ambiguous. Per the germline V gene, CDR1 is SGDLS and CDR2 is YYNGEE. V lost 3 bases to trimming and J lost 2 bases, with 6 bases between them. This CDR3 contains 14 residues. This CDR3 reads CASSDFTGANVLTF. In DNA form, the CDR3 reads TGTGCCAGCAGCGACTTCACTGGGGCCAACGTCCTGACTTTC.

Remarks on this clone: The sample has other DNA sequences that encode this CDR3 too. The chain is built from TRBV5-1 and TRBJ1-1; TRBD1 agrees at 7 bases. CDR1 and CDR2 (germline): SGHRS, YFSETQ. The CDR3 covers 14 residues. The V segment lost 4 bases and the J segment 2 bases; nucleotides outside the gene matches: 5. CDR3 sequence reads: CASSLQGGNTEAFF. CDR3 sequence (DNA): TGCGCCAGCAGCCTTCAGGGGGGAAACACTGAAGCTTTCTTT.

This chain uses TRBV7-3 with TRBJ2-2; D may be TRBD2 (6 bases). V was trimmed by 4 bases and J by 6 bases, leaving 18 bases between them. The CDR3 is 16 amino acids. In germline, CDR1 is SGHTA, CDR2 FQGTGA. As DNA, the CDR3 is TGTGCCAGCAGCTCGGGACCAAAGGGAGGCCCCGGGGAGCTGTTTTTT. It yields the protein CASSSGPKGGPGELFF.

The chain couples TRBV19 to TRBJ2-1; D ambiguous. The CDR3 runs 14 residues. Between the trimmed V and J ends, which lost 7 bases and 5 bases, there was a span of 15 bases. CDR1 and CDR2 (germline): LNHDA, SQIVND (reference sequence). The CDR3: CASTVSTLHNEQFF. The DNA of the CDR3 is TGTGCCAGTACCGTCTCCACACTCCACAATGAGCAGTTCTTC.

The gene calls are TRBV29-1 and TRBJ2-7; 7 nucleotides agree with TRBD1. The ends lost 4 bases at V and 8 bases at J; junction bases unmatched: 8. CDR3 size: 12 residues. Germline V gives CDR1 SQVTM, CDR2 ANQGSEA. CDR3 region: CSVAHTGVKQYF. The CDR3 region has the DNA TGCAGCGTTGCACACACAGGGGTTAAGCAGTACTTC.

The V call is TRBV19, the J call TRBJ2-7, with 13 bases lining up with TRBD2. CDR1 is LNHDA and CDR2 is SQIVND in the germline V gene (reference sequence). The V and J ends lost 6 bases and 4 bases, in that order; junction bases with no gene match: 15. The CDR3 has 18 residues. CDR3 DNA: TGTGCCAGTAGCCAAAGGACTAGCGGGAGTGGGAACCCGTACGAGCAGTACTTC. This sequence encodes CASSQRTSGSGNPYEQYF.

This clone was detected only a few times. The genes are TRBV19 and TRBJ1-1; 8 nucleotides match TRBD1. The CDR3 extends over 16 amino acids. Per germline, CDR1 LNHDA and CDR2 SQIVND (reference sequence). V lost 5 bases and J lost 5; bases outside the gene matches: 13. The CDR3 sequence: CASSLRQGFALTEAFF. DNA of the CDR3: TGTGCCAGTAGTCTCCGACAGGGGTTTGCCCTTACTGAAGCTTTCTTT.